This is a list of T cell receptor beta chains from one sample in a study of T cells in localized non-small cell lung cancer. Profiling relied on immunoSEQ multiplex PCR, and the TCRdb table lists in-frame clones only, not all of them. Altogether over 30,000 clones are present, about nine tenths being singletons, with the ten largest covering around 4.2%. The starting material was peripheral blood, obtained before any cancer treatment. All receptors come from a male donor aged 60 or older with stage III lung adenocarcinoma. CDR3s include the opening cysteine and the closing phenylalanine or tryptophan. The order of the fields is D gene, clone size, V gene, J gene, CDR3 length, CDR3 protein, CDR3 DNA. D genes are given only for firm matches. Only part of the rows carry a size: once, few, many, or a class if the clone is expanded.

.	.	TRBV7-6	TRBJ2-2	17	CASSLELRGSWAGELFF	TGTGCCAGCAGCTTAGAATTGAGGGGCTCGTGGGCCGGGGAGCTGTTTTTT
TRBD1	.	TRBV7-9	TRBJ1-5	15	CASSSGQGLAQPQHF	TGTGCCAGCAGCTCGGGACAGGGGCTCGCCCAGCCCCAGCATTTT
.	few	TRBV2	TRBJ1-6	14	CASSEGHANSPLHF	TGTGCCAGCAGTGAAGGACACGCTAATTCACCCCTCCACTTT
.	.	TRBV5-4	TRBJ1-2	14	CASSLQGMNYGYTF	TGTGCCAGCAGCCTACAGGGTATGAACTATGGCTACACCTTC
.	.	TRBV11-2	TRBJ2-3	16	CASSLDVGSGSDTQYF	TGTGCCAGCAGCTTAGATGTCGGGAGCGGTTCAGATACGCAGTATTTT
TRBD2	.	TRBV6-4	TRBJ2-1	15	CASSEGLKESNEQFF	TGTGCCAGCAGTGAGGGACTAAAGGAAAGCAATGAGCAGTTCTTC
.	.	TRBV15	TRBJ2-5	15	CATSRDIWGAETQYF	TGTGCCACCAGCAGAGATATTTGGGGGGCCGAGACCCAGTACTTC
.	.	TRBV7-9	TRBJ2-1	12	CASSLLGGEQFF	TGTGCCAGCAGCTTACTGGGGGGAGAGCAGTTCTTC
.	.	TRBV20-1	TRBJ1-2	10	CSPERDGYTF	TGCAGTCCGGAAAGGGACGGCTACACCTTC
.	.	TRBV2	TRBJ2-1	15	CASSEDRFSYNEQFF	TGTGCCAGCAGTGAAGACAGGTTCTCCTACAATGAGCAGTTCTTC
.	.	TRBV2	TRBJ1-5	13	CASSVDSNQPQHF	TGTGCCAGCAGCGTAGATAGCAATCAGCCCCAGCATTTT
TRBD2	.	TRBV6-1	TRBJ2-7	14	CASISVAGAYEQYF	TGTGCCAGCATTAGTGTGGCGGGGGCCTACGAGCAGTACTTC
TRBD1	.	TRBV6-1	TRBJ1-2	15	CASSEAGTGVYGYTF	TGTGCCAGCAGTGAAGCCGGGACAGGGGTCTATGGCTACACCTTC
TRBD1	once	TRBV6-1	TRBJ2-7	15	CASSALDRGTYEQYF	TGTGCCAGCAGTGCCCTGGACAGGGGAACCTACGAGCAGTACTTC
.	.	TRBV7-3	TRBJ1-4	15	CASSLVRRGGEKLFF	TGTGCCAGCAGCTTAGTCCGGCGAGGAGGTGAAAAACTGTTTTTT
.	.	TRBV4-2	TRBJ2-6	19	CASSQEPGQTLSGANVLTF	TGTGCCAGCAGCCAAGAGCCGGGACAAACTCTCTCTGGGGCCAACGTCCTGACTTTC
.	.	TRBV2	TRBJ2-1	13	CASSANREGEQFF	TGTGCCAGCAGTGCGAACAGGGAGGGCGAGCAGTTCTTC
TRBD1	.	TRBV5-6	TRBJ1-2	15	CASSFLEGAQDGYTF	TGTGCCAGCAGCTTTTTGGAGGGGGCGCAGGATGGCTACACCTTC
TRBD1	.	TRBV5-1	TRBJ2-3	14	CASSFDRGKGTQYF	TGCGCCAGCAGCTTTGACAGGGGCAAAGGTACGCAGTATTTT
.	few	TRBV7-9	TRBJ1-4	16	CASSLALGATNEKLFF	TGTGCCAGCAGCTTAGCGCTGGGCGCAACTAATGAAAAACTGTTTTTT
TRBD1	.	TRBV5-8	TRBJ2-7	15	CASSPRTGMSYEQYF	TGTGCCAGCAGCCCCAGGACAGGGATGTCCTACGAGCAGTACTTC
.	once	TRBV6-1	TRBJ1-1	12	CASSIMNTEAFF	TGTGCCAGCAGCATCATGAACACTGAAGCTTTCTTT
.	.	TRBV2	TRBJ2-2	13	CASSDQGSGELFF	TGTGCCAGCAGTGACCAGGGGTCCGGGGAGCTGTTTTTT
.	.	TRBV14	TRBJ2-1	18	CASSQRYARNPRYNEQFF	TGTGCCAGCAGCCAGAGATACGCTAGAAACCCGAGGTACAATGAGCAGTTCTTC
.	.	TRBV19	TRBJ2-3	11	CASSRRDTQYF	TGTGCCAGTAGTCGCAGGGATACGCAGTATTTT
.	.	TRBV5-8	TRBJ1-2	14	CASSLDQVGSGYTF	TGTGCCAGCAGCTTGGATCAGGTCGGCTCTGGCTACACCTTC
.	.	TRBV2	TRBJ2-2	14	CASSDALNTGELFF	TGTGCCAGCAGTGATGCGCTTAACACCGGGGAGCTGTTTTTT
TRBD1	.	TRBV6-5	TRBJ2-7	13	CASSPGQGWEQYF	TGTGCCAGCAGCCCGGGACAGGGATGGGAGCAGTACTTC
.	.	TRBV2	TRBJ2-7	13	CASREGQFYEQYF	TGTGCCAGCAGGGAAGGACAGTTCTACGAGCAGTACTTC
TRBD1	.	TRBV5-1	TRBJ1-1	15	CASMAPTGTVAEAFF	TGCGCCAGCATGGCCCCTACAGGGACAGTGGCTGAAGCTTTCTTT
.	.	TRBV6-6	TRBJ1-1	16	CASSYPLGGGNTEAFF	TGTGCCAGCAGTTACCCCCTTGGGGGGGGAAACACTGAAGCTTTCTTT